These T cell receptor beta chains were read from a single sample in a study of T cell responses to AZD1222 COVID-19 vaccine. Assay used: immunoSEQ multiplex PCR; TCRdb lists only in-frame clones, some missing. There are about 75,000 clones in the sample; roughly 88% occur only once, and about a tenth lies in the top ten. The specimen comprised peripheral blood, sampled 28 days after the second dose of the MenACWY control vaccine. Receptors were obtained from an adult who received the MenACWY meningococcal vaccine as a control. The CDR3 runs from the conserved cysteine through the conserved F or W. A D gene is named only where the DNA matches it firmly. Rows give clone size only sometimes, using once, few, many, or a class for an expanded clone.

TRBJ1-2,-,TRBV30,-,CAWSLNQGGGRRNYGYTF,TGTGCCTGGAGTCTCAATCAGGGCGGGGGCCGGAGGAACTATGGCTACACCTTC
TRBJ1-2,-,TRBV5-1,few,CASSYGGGEYGYTF,TGCGCCAGCAGTTATGGGGGAGGAGAATATGGCTACACCTTC
TRBJ2-1,TRBD2,TRBV28,-,CASSLAGGYNEQFF,TGTGCCAGCAGTTTAGCGGGGGGTTACAATGAGCAGTTCTTC
TRBJ2-2,TRBD2,TRBV3-1/TRBV3-2,-,CASSQTPGLAGGNTGELFF,TGTGCCAGCAGCCAAACCCCGGGACTAGCGGGGGGGAACACCGGGGAGCTGTTTTTT
TRBJ1-1,-,TRBV18,once,CASSPSGDTEAFF,TGTGCCAGCTCACCGTCAGGGGATACTGAAGCTTTCTTT
TRBJ1-1,-,TRBV5-1,-,CASSFEGGRTEAFF,TGCGCCAGCAGCTTTGAGGGGGGCCGGACTGAAGCTTTCTTT
TRBJ1-1,-,TRBV18,-,CASSSIQPGQNTEAFF,TGTGCCAGCTCATCTATACAACCGGGACAGAACACTGAAGCTTTCTTT
TRBJ2-2,TRBD2,TRBV9,few,CASSGAGTSDGELFF,TGTGCCAGCAGCGGAGCCGGGACTAGTGACGGGGAGCTGTTTTTT
TRBJ1-3,-,TRBV6-1,few,CASSGADSLTINSGNTIYF,TGTGCCAGCAGTGGGGCGGACAGCTTAACCATCAACTCTGGAAACACCATATATTTT
TRBJ1-4,-,TRBV4-2,few,CATHSLSAGEKLFF,TGTGCCACCCACTCGCTCAGCGCCGGGGAAAAACTGTTTTTT
TRBJ1-6,-,TRBV4-3,once,CASSQGRGNNSPLHF,TGCGCCAGCAGCCAGGGGCGTGGGAATAATTCACCCCTCCACTTT
TRBJ2-3,TRBD1,TRBV5-5,-,CASSPDRATDTQYF,TGTGCCAGCAGTCCCGACAGGGCGACAGATACGCAGTATTTT
TRBJ2-5,-,TRBV5-6,-,CASSLGGAGEYQETQYF,TGTGCCAGCAGCTTGGGTGGGGCAGGAGAGTACCAAGAGACCCAGTACTTC
TRBJ1-4,-,TRBV30,-,CAWRTGEKLFF,TGTGCCTGGAGAACAGGGGAAAAACTGTTTTTT
TRBJ1-1,-,TRBV7-2,-,CASSPDGGENTEAFF,TGTGCCAGCAGCCCAGACGGGGGCGAGAACACTGAAGCTTTCTTT
TRBJ2-5,TRBD2,TRBV28,-,CASRGGETQYF,TGTGCCAGCCGGGGGGGGGAGACCCAGTACTTC
TRBJ1-1,-,TRBV6-5,-,CASSYRGGGAFF,TGTGCCAGCAGTTACCGGGGAGGGGGAGCTTTCTTT
TRBJ1-1,-,TRBV30,-,CAWSRRTGHGTEAFF,TGTGCCTGGAGTCGCCGGACCGGGCATGGCACTGAAGCTTTCTTT
TRBJ2-1,TRBD2,TRBV7-6,-,CASSLGFTSGLNEQFF,TGTGCCAGCAGCTTAGGCTTTACTAGCGGACTCAATGAGCAGTTCTTC
TRBJ2-7,-,TRBV11-3,-,CASSLDRRQGTYEQYF,TGTGCCAGCAGCTTAGATCGCCGTCAGGGAACCTACGAGCAGTACTTC
TRBJ1-5,TRBD1,TRBV19,-,CASSMARGSNQPQHF,TGTGCCAGTAGTATGGCCAGGGGGAGCAATCAGCCCCAGCATTTT
TRBJ2-3,-,TRBV30,-,CAWRSPHGVTDTQYF,TGTGCCTGGAGGTCCCCCCACGGGGTGACAGATACGCAGTATTTT
TRBJ2-2,TRBD1,TRBV5-1,-,CASGTQGAPNTGELFF,TGCGCCAGCGGAACCCAGGGGGCTCCGAACACCGGGGAGCTGTTTTTT
TRBJ1-1,TRBD1,TRBV27,-,CASSSRGQGNAEAFF,TGTGCCAGCAGTTCGAGGGGACAGGGGAACGCTGAAGCTTTCTTT
TRBJ1-1,TRBD1,TRBV4-1,once,CASSQDRTGKNEAFF,TGCGCCAGCAGCCAAGATAGGACAGGGAAGAATGAAGCTTTCTTT
TRBJ2-1,-,TRBV6-4,-,CASSDSMGVTWNEQFF,TGTGCCAGCAGTGACTCTATGGGGGTCACGTGGAATGAGCAGTTCTTC
TRBJ2-2,-,TRBV19,-,CASSIITGGGTGELFF,TGTGCCAGTAGTATCATTACAGGAGGGGGGACCGGGGAGCTGTTTTTT
TRBJ1-5,-,TRBV3-1/TRBV3-2,-,CASSQDRRQPQHF,TGTGCCAGCAGCCAAGATCGACGGCAGCCCCAGCATTTT
TRBJ1-4,-,TRBV2,-,CASSERHLNEKLFF,TGTGCCAGCAGTGAAAGACACCTTAATGAAAAACTGTTTTTT
TRBJ2-5,-,TRBV2,-,CASSVGLPGETQYF,TGTGCCAGCAGTGTAGGACTTCCGGGGGAGACCCAGTACTTC
TRBJ1-2,-,TRBV6-5,-,CASGGPSYGYTF,TGTGCCAGCGGGGGACCGTCCTATGGCTACACCTTC
TRBJ2-1,-,TRBV19,few,CASSTPGASYNEQFF,TGTGCCAGTAGTACGCCGGGAGCCTCCTACAATGAGCAGTTCTTC
TRBJ1-3,-,TRBV10-3,-,CAISESGRGEGNTIYF,TGTGCCATCAGTGAGTCGGGCAGGGGCGAGGGAAACACCATATATTTT
TRBJ1-5,TRBD1,TRBV6-5,-,CASSTGTGDQPQHF,TGTGCCAGCAGTACAGGGACAGGGGATCAGCCCCAGCATTTT
TRBJ1-6,-,TRBV6-5,-,CASGTSYNSPLHF,TGTGCCAGCGGGACAAGCTATAATTCACCCCTCCACTTT
TRBJ2-1,-,TRBV3-1/TRBV3-2,-,CASSKLDPYNEQFF,TGTGCCAGCAGTAAGTTAGACCCCTACAATGAGCAGTTCTTC
TRBJ2-5,-,TRBV6-1,-,CASRTDMQETQYF,TGTGCCAGCAGGACGGACATGCAAGAGACCCAGTACTTC
TRBJ2-1,-,TRBV19,-,CASSIVGGGQVHGREQFF,TGTGCCAGTAGTATAGTCGGCGGGGGCCAGGTACACGGGCGTGAGCAGTTCTTC